Listed below are T cell receptor beta chains from one sample, sequenced in a study of identifying expanded T cells in peripheral blood. Only in-frame clones appear in the TCRdb table, and some are missing; sequencing was by immunoSEQ multiplex PCR. The sample consists of about 89,000 clones, about 90% of them appearing once. Input material: blood. Receptors originate from a person between 18 and 75 years old in good health. Each CDR3 is given with its conserved first and last residue. D genes are given only for firm matches. Not all rows give a size; the values are once, few, many and, for expanded clones, a class.

abundance,j_gene,d_gene,v_gene,CDR3nt,CDR3aa
.,TRBJ2-4,.,TRBV30,TGTGCCTGGAGTTCCCGAGACAGACTTCAAAACATTCAGTACTTC,CAWSSRDRLQNIQYF
.,TRBJ2-5,.,TRBV13,TGTGCCAGAGACCCAGGACGGCGACAAGAGACCCAGTACTTC,CARDPGRRQETQYF
.,TRBJ2-5,TRBD1,TRBV11-3,TGTGCCAGCATTTCCGGGGCAGGGGGCGGGCCACAGTACTTC,CASISGAGGGPQYF
.,TRBJ1-2,.,TRBV30,TGTGCCTGGAGTCCCAGGTCAAACTATGGCTACACCTTC,CAWSPRSNYGYTF
.,TRBJ1-6,.,TRBV5-1,TGCGCCAGCAGCTTGGAACGAAGTTCACCCCTCCACTTT,CASSLERSSPLHF
.,TRBJ2-3,.,TRBV30,TGTGCCTGGAGGGCCAGTGCAGATACGCAGTATTTT,CAWRASADTQYF
.,TRBJ2-5,TRBD2,TRBV14,TGTGCCAGCAGCCCCCTGATAGCGGGGGGGCTGGAGACCCAGTACTTC,CASSPLIAGGLETQYF
.,TRBJ2-5,TRBD1,TRBV11-2,TGTGCCAGCAGCTTAGATAACCTCGACAGGGGGAAAGAGACCCAGTACTTC,CASSLDNLDRGKETQYF
.,TRBJ2-6,.,TRBV14,TGTGCCAGCAGCCAAGATAGGACACTAGGCAACGTCCTGACTTTC,CASSQDRTLGNVLTF
few,TRBJ1-1,.,TRBV6-5,TGTGCCAGCAGCCCATGGAAGAACACTGAAGCTTTCTTT,CASSPWKNTEAFF
.,TRBJ1-2,.,TRBV14,TGTGCCAGCAGCCAAGCTTTGGGCAGGCCTAACTATGGCTACACCTTC,CASSQALGRPNYGYTF
.,TRBJ2-7,TRBD2,TRBV5-1,TGCGCCAGCAGCTTATCTAGCGGGGGAACCTACGAGCAGTACTTC,CASSLSSGGTYEQYF
.,TRBJ1-5,.,TRBV18,TGTGCCAGCTCACCACCGGGGCAGGGGAATCAGCCCCAGCATTTT,CASSPPGQGNQPQHF
.,TRBJ2-3,TRBD1,TRBV12-5,TGTGCTAGTGGTGGGCCGGGACAGGGGATCACAGATACGCAGTATTTT,CASGGPGQGITDTQYF
.,TRBJ1-1,.,TRBV7-9,TGTGCCAGCAGCGTGACCGGGACCCTAGACCCGAACACTGAAGCTTTCTTT,CASSVTGTLDPNTEAFF
few,TRBJ1-1,.,TRBV29-1,TGCAGCGTTGTCTGGGGTAACACTGAAGCTTTCTTT,CSVVWGNTEAFF
once,TRBJ2-7,.,TRBV4-3,TGCGCCAGCAGCCAAGATCCCGGACACGAGCAGTACTTC,CASSQDPGHEQYF
.,TRBJ1-2,TRBD1,TRBV2,TGTGCCAGCAGGGGTACAGGGGCCCCCGAAGGCTACACCTTC,CASRGTGAPEGYTF
.,TRBJ2-3,.,TRBV2,TGTGCCAGCAGTCGGAGTGGAGGTCGCACAGATACGCAGTATTTT,CASSRSGGRTDTQYF
.,TRBJ1-2,TRBD1,TRBV6-1,TGTGCCAGCACTACCGGACAGGGGCAAAACTATGGCTACACCTTC,CASTTGQGQNYGYTF
.,TRBJ2-7,.,TRBV28,TGTGCCAGCAGTTCGGAATACGAGCAGTACTTC,CASSSEYEQYF
few,TRBJ1-6,.,TRBV7-2,TGTGCCAGCAGCTTCCAGCCAGGGGCCAATTCACCCCTCCACTTT,CASSFQPGANSPLHF
.,TRBJ2-7,.,TRBV11-3,TGTGCCAGCAGCTTCGGGGGGCCTTCCTACGAGCAGTACTTC,CASSFGGPSYEQYF
.,TRBJ1-5,.,TRBV27,TGTGCCAGCAGTTTATCATGGGGGAATCAGCCCCAGCATTTT,CASSLSWGNQPQHF
.,TRBJ1-1,TRBD1,TRBV6-6,TGTGCCAGCAACCTACAGGGGCAACGGACTGAAGCTTTCTTT,CASNLQGQRTEAFF
.,TRBJ2-1,TRBD1,TRBV19,TGTGCCAGTAGTAAAGGACAGGGAAAGGATGAGCAGTTCTTC,CASSKGQGKDEQFF
.,TRBJ2-3,.,TRBV25-1,TGTGCCAGCAGGGACACCTCACTCACAGATACGCAGTATTTT,CASRDTSLTDTQYF
.,TRBJ1-1,.,TRBV14,TGTGCCAGCAGCCAATTTACGGACAGAGCCATGAACACTGAAGCTTTCTTT,CASSQFTDRAMNTEAFF
few,TRBJ2-5,.,TRBV5-5,TGTGCCAGCAGCTTGTCTCCAGGAGAGACCCAGTACTTC,CASSLSPGETQYF
.,TRBJ2-1,.,TRBV15,TGTGCCACCTCGTTTAGTAGATCCCCACTCTTCAATGAGCAGTTCTTC,CATSFSRSPLFNEQFF
.,TRBJ1-1,.,TRBV4-3,TGCGCCAGCAGCCAAGGGGCGGAAGCTTTCTTT,CASSQGAEAFF
.,TRBJ2-7,.,TRBV5-1,TGCGCCAGCCACACCCAGGCTGGACGGGTGGTCTACGAGCAGTACTTC,CASHTQAGRVVYEQYF
.,TRBJ2-2,TRBD1,TRBV7-6,TGTGCCAGCAGCCCGGGACAGGGTGGAACCGGGGAGCTGTTTTTT,CASSPGQGGTGELFF
.,TRBJ1-2,.,TRBV29-1,TGCAGCGTCCGGGGTTTGGTTGATGGCTACACCTTC,CSVRGLVDGYTF
.,TRBJ2-2,.,TRBV14,TGTGCCAGCAGCTTACGCCCCGGGACCGGGGAGCTGTTTTTT,CASSLRPGTGELFF
.,TRBJ2-1,.,TRBV30,TGTGCCTGGACTGTGGTCACAGGGTGGTCGATCTTC,CAWTVVTGWSIF
.,TRBJ1-1,.,TRBV5-5,TGTGCCAGCAGCTTGGCTCCTTTCCGTAACACTGAAGCTTTCTTT,CASSLAPFRNTEAFF
.,TRBJ1-2,.,TRBV5-6,TGTGCCAGCAGCTTTCCCTTATTAGACTATGGCTACACCTTC,CASSFPLLDYGYTF
once,TRBJ2-3,TRBD2,TRBV5-1,TGCGCCAGCAGCCCAGCGGGGGGGCGAGGTGATACGCAGTATTTT,CASSPAGGRGDTQYF
.,TRBJ2-1,.,TRBV7-9,TGTGCCAGCAGCCCCCGCGCCGGGACCGCAAACAATGAGCAGTTCTTC,CASSPRAGTANNEQFF
.,TRBJ1-2,.,TRBV28,TGTGCCAGTGCGAGACAGGTCGGTCGCTATGGCTACACCTTC,CASARQVGRYGYTF
.,TRBJ2-5,TRBD2,TRBV6-6,TGTGCCAGCAGTCCTAGCGGGGGGGCCCAGGAGACCCAGTACTTC,CASSPSGGAQETQYF
.,TRBJ1-1,TRBD1,TRBV5-1,TGCGCCAGCAGACTTAGGGACAGTTCCATATTAGAGAACACTGAAGCTTTCTTT,CASRLRDSSILENTEAFF
.,TRBJ1-2,.,TRBV7-9,TGTGCCAGCGACCCTGGCGGGGGACACCTCTATGGCTACACCTTC,CASDPGGGHLYGYTF
.,TRBJ2-2,.,TRBV4-3,TGCGCCAGCAGCCAAGTCCGGGACACCGGGGAGCTGTTTTTT,CASSQVRDTGELFF
.,TRBJ1-1,.,TRBV27,TGTGCCAGCTTTTATTCGAACACTGAAGCTTTCTTT,CASFYSNTEAFF